The present T cell receptor (beta chain) was sequenced within a study of blood T cell repertoires in COVID-19 (dated by TCRdb to 2020 to 2022). Background for the entire study: Samples from collaborators originated in the United States, Italy and Spain and spanned both the acute and convalescent phases of COVID-19. The prospective study material was composed of cDNA or gDNA derived from T cells, B-cell-depleted T cells, or PBMCs. Subjects who had been exposed to COVID-19, were actively infected with it, or had recovered from it provided the deeply sampled blood TCRbeta repertoires that made up the dataset. The repertoires were made available in a free public database intended to serve as a resource for research on the immune response to SARS-CoV-2. Samples were obtained from the ongoing ImmuneRACE study (first 160 participants) and from 1,254 subjects provided by 6 global collaborators. A de-identified subject ID, COVID-19 status, age in years and sex were almost always included in the sample metadata. Where available, HLA class I and class II types were obtained from metadata supplied by the sample provider rather than from assay-based typing.

General conclusions and limits of the study: The quantity of clinical and demographic metadata differed by source and by participant and was supplied without curation.

Of note for this clone: Which antigen it targets is not known. The record has no base qualities; no much larger clone is one base away.

From the germline V gene, CDR1 is LGHNA and CDR2 is YNFKEQ. V loses 0 bases at its end and J loses 2 bases; junction bases beyond the gene matches: 7. The CDR3 numbers 17 residues from cysteine through phenylalanine. Kept here is only the CDR3 DNA, which spans 51 bases and is read in frame from base 1. TCRbeta CDR3 regions were amplified from genomic DNA using the immunoSEQ Assay, a bias-controlled multiplex PCR. Concerning the study's data processing: The number of nucleated cells in each sample was estimated by amplification of reference gene primers within the assay. Sequence reads were collapsed and filtered to measure the absolute abundance of every unique TCRbeta CDR3 rearrangement. For each sample, productive Simpson clonality was calculated as the square root of Simpson's diversity index across productive rearrangements. What TCRdb holds here is the immuneACCESS table cut down to in-frame rearrangements. Part of the clones is not present; checked against another copy, under half of the missing clones reflect an unresolved V gene, and the others are unexplained. Clonal size and the V and J genes are those of that table, whereas D and trimming came from the DNA. For this sample there are approximately 170,000 clones; over 75% appear just once. The ten top clones hold approximately 1.2% of the sample.

Another Seattle source contributed samples from volunteer blood donors who had recovered from COVID-19. Each collaborating institution followed its own protocols to collect whole blood in K2EDTA tubes. For TCRbeta analysis, collaborators shipped samples as frozen whole blood, isolated PBMCs, or DNA extracted from either of those sample types. Material for sequencing was peripheral blood. The receptor's source is a man between 60 and 75 years old who had recovered from COVID-19. The V and J genes are TRBV4-2 and TRBJ2-7; 10 bases in the junction line up with TRBD2. The nucleotide sequence reads as follows: TGTGCCAGCAGCCAAGATTCCCAAGCGGGGGGGCCCTACGAGCAGTACTTC. It is translated as CASSQDSQAGGPYEQYF.